This T cell receptor beta chain was obtained from a study of blood T cells in healthy people across ages. General study results and limits: There were more naive CD4+ cells and higher diversity in long-lived donors than in aged donors.

Through a sample-barcoded 5' primer and a J-beta primer mix, a second PCR was run for about 6 to 12 cycles. TCRdb reprocessed the 5' RACE reads with MiXCR, giving one entry per CDR3 protein. The data contain about 1.7 million distinct CDR3 sequences, approximately 28% of them singletons. Trimming removed 0 bases from V and 4 bases from J, with 13 bases in between. The CDR3 spans 15 residues. Germline values: CDR1 SGHRS, CDR2 YFSETQ. At least ten counts were recorded for this clonotype. The antigen is not known. Sequencing was carried out using blood. The chain is built from TRBV5-1 and TRBJ1-1; D is perhaps TRBD1 (5 bases). This sequence was found in a woman in her 30s in good health. The CDR3 loop reads CASSLDGGGSTEAFF. The CDR3 DNA follows: TGCGCCAGCAGCTTGGACGGGGGAGGATCCACTGAAGCTTTCTTT. Full variable domain (rest looked up from reference TRBV5-1 and TRBJ1-1): KAGVTQTPRYLIKTRGQQVTLSCSPISGHRSVSWYQQTPGQGLQFLFEYFSETQRNKGNFPGRFSGRQFSNSRSEMNVSTLELGDSALYLCASSLDGGGSTEAFFGQGTRLTVV.